One sample yielded the 26 T cell receptor beta chains listed below, sequenced in a study of cytomegalovirus exposure and HLA in healthy donors. The PCR contained 60 Vbeta and 13 Jbeta primers. Only in-frame clones appear in the TCRdb table, and some are missing; sequencing was by immunoSEQ multiplex PCR. Of some 120,000 clones listed, more than 60% are singletons. Sequenced material: PBMCs. These receptors all come from a female donor in good health and CMV-seronegative.

This chain connects TRBV7-8 to TRBJ2-5, with 7 bases that match TRBD1. The CDR3 is made up of 16 amino acids. Germline values: CDR1 SGHVS, CDR2 FQNEAQ. V trimming: 1 base; J trimming: 3 bases; junction bases outside the gene matches: 8. The CDR3 loop reads CASSLEDRTIKETQYF. The CDR3 region has the DNA TGTGCCAGCAGCTTAGAGGACAGGACAATAAAAGAGACCCAGTACTTC.

This chain links TRBV5-6 with TRBJ1-1, with D hard to call. From germline, CDR1 is SGHDT and CDR2 YYEEEE. V was shortened by 7 bases and J by 3 bases, with 10 bases between the two germline ends. This CDR3 region has 12 residues. CDR3: CASRNQDTEAFF. DNA for the CDR3: TGTGCCAGCCGCAACCAGGACACTGAAGCTTTCTTT.

This chain joins TRBV19 and TRBJ2-1, with TRBD2 as a possible D gene (6 bases). The CDR3 spans 13 residues. Germline V CDR1 and CDR2: LNHDA, SQIVND (reference sequence). Deletions cut 6 bases from V and 7 bases from J, with 13 bases between. For the CDR3, the DNA is TGTGCCAGTAGGAATAGCGGTGGGAATGAGCAGTTCTTC. This codes for CASRNSGGNEQFF.

This chain uses TRBV29-1 with TRBJ2-2, with 8 bases aligning to TRBD1. Germline V gene data show CDR1 as SQVTM and CDR2 as ANQGSEA. The V and J ends lost 5 bases and 3 bases, in that order; junction bases with no gene match: 5. The CDR3 runs to 14 residues. This CDR3 reads CSVLTGVHTGELFF. The CDR3, as DNA: TGCAGCGTTCTGACAGGGGTCCACACCGGGGAGCTGTTTTTT.

The V gene is TRBV5-4, the J gene TRBJ2-1; 10 bases are shared with TRBD2. Germline V gene lookup returns CDR1 SGHNT and CDR2 YYREEE (reference sequence). The J segment lost 9 bases and the V segment lost 1 base, leaving 7 bases of the junction unmatched. CDR3 length equals 15 residues. The CDR3: CASSLRAGGFGEQFF. In DNA form, the CDR3 reads TGTGCCAGCAGCTTGAGAGCGGGGGGGTTCGGTGAGCAGTTCTTC.

The chain uses TRBV14 and TRBJ2-5, with TRBD2 identical over 10 bases. There are 19 residues in the CDR3. Germline-derived CDR1 and CDR2 are SGHDN and FVKESK. With 4 bases clipped from V and 4 bases from J, the junction kept 18 bases outside the gene matches. The CDR3 sequence is CASSRSRGVSGGAGETQYF. The CDR3 DNA follows: TGTGCCAGCAGCCGATCACGGGGGGTCAGCGGGGGGGCGGGAGAGACCCAGTACTTC. Full variable domain (missing parts from reference TRBV14 and TRBJ2-5): EAGVTQFPSHSVIEKGQTVTLRCDPISGHDNLYWYRRVMGKEIKFLLHFVKESKQDESGMPNNRFLAERTGGTYSTLKVQPAELEDSGVYFCASSRSRGVSGGAGETQYFGPGTRLLVL.

V and J are TRBV7-2 and TRBJ2-3; TRBD2 matches at 13 bases. CDR1 is SGHTA, CDR2 FQGNSA, per germline. The V gene end was trimmed by 5 bases and the J gene end by 3 bases; junction bases not matched to a gene: 8. The CDR3 loop spans 17 amino acids. Written as DNA, the CDR3 is TGTGCCAGCAGCCTAACTAGCGGGGGGGCCTTGACAGATACGCAGTATTTT. This sequence encodes CASSLTSGGALTDTQYF.

The genes are TRBV19 and TRBJ2-1; 9 positions match TRBD2. Germline CDR1 is LNHDA and CDR2 is SQIVND (reference sequence). This CDR3 has 15 amino acids. Trimming took 5 bases from V and 7 from J; bases not matched to a gene: 9. This chain's CDR3 is CASSRGGASFNEQFF. As DNA, the CDR3 is TGTGCCAGTAGTCGCGGGGGGGCGTCTTTTAATGAGCAGTTCTTC.

The chain combines TRBV6-5 with TRBJ2-3, with D uncertain. Trimming took 0 bases from V and 4 from J, leaving 8 bases between them. From germline, CDR1 is MNHEY and CDR2 SVGAGI. The CDR3 totals 14 residues. CDR3 nucleotides: TGTGCCAGCAGTTACTCGAGCGAAGCAGATACGCAGTATTTT. It is translated as CASSYSSEADTQYF.

This rearrangement joins TRBV27 to TRBJ2-1; possible D gene TRBD2, 7 bases. The V end was cut by 7 bases, the J end by 6 bases, with 22 bases between. Per the germline V gene, CDR1 is MNHEY and CDR2 is SMNVEV (reference sequence). The CDR3 loop spans 16 amino acids. The CDR3, as DNA: TGTGCCAGCACGGCTTTAGGGGGGGGGCCCGGCAATGAGCAGTTCTTC. The encoded protein is CASTALGGGPGNEQFF.

This rearrangement joins TRBV6-4 to TRBJ2-3; D is perhaps TRBD2 (5 bases). Trimming stripped 3 bases from V and 1 base from J, with 8 bases between. CDR1 is MRHNA and CDR2 is SNTAGT in the germline V gene. This CDR3 contains 14 residues. The CDR3 loop reads CASSEAAGTDTQYF. The CDR3 bases are TGTGCCAGCAGTGAAGCGGCAGGCACAGATACGCAGTATTTT.

The chain links TRBV30 to TRBJ1-5; no firm D call. This CDR3 has 13 residues. In germline, CDR1 is GTSNPN, CDR2 SVGIG (reference sequence). With 3 bases removed from V and 7 bases from J, the gap between germline ends came to 13 bases. The CDR3 DNA reads TGTGCCTGGAGGAATAAGGGCGGGCAGCCCCAGCATTTT. Residues: CAWRNKGGQPQHF.

This rearrangement joins TRBV30 to TRBJ2-7, with TRBD1 matching 9 bases. The V gene end was trimmed by 0 bases and the J gene end by 0 bases; junction bases not matched to a gene: 6. Germline V CDR1 and CDR2: GTSNPN, SVGIG (reference sequence). The CDR3 has 16 residues. CDR3 nucleotides: TGTGCCTGGAGTGTATTCGGGACAGGGTCCTCCTACGAGCAGTACTTC. The encoded protein is CAWSVFGTGSSYEQYF.

V usage is TRBV18 and J usage is TRBJ2-4, with 8 positions matching TRBD1. The CDR3 contains 14 residues. CDR1 and CDR2 (germline): KGHSH, LQKENI. The V gene end was trimmed by 3 bases and the J gene end by 5 bases; junction bases not matched to a gene: 3. Here the CDR3 DNA reads TGTGCCAGCTCACCGCCGGGACAGGAAAACATTCAGTACTTC. Translation gives CASSPPGQENIQYF.

The chain uses TRBV18 and TRBJ1-4, with a weak D call TRBD1 (6 bases). The germline gives CDR1 KGHSH, CDR2 LQKENI. Trimming left V 2 bases short and J 6 bases short, with 16 bases between. The CDR3 extends over 16 amino acids. The CDR3 coding sequence is TGTGCCAGCTCACCAAACCGGCGGGGGCTTGATGAAAAACTGTTTTTT. Protein sequence: CASSPNRRGLDEKLFF.

The chain combines TRBV6-1 with TRBJ2-5; possibly TRBD2 for D (6 bases). The tail of the sequence fits TRBJ2-7 better, so the J call may be wrong. The CDR3 has 11 amino acids. Germline CDR1 MNHNS, CDR2 SASEGT. CDR3 loop: CAGSGSYEQYF. Written as DNA, the CDR3 is TGTGCCGGTAGCGGCTCCTACGAGCAGTACTTC.

A single count supports this clone. V gene TRBV6-5 combines with J gene TRBJ2-3, with 8 bases that match TRBD1. The ends lost 4 bases at V and 3 bases at J; junction bases unmatched: 6. The CDR3 totals 15 residues. The germline gives CDR1 MNHEY, CDR2 SVGAGI. The CDR3 region has the DNA TGTGCCAGCAGTTCCCCACAGGGGGTGACAGATACGCAGTATTTT. Encoded protein: CASSSPQGVTDTQYF.

This chain links TRBV9 with TRBJ2-7; the D is unclear. The CDR3 consists of 14 residues. V lost 3 bases and J 3 bases, leaving 13 bases between the germline ends. The V gene's germline CDR1 is SGDLS and CDR2 YYNGEE. CDR3 coding DNA: TGTGCCAGCAGCGCGAGCGCGGTCGGCTACGAGCAGTACTTC. Translated: CASSASAVGYEQYF.

This clone occurred once. The chain employs TRBV6-5 and TRBJ2-1; D may be TRBD2 (5 bases). Germline CDR1 is MNHEY and CDR2 is SVGAGI. The CDR3 consists of 14 residues. V lost 2 bases and J lost 7, with 12 bases in between. The CDR3 sequence: CASSYNRGTNEQFF. The CDR3 coding sequence is TGTGCCAGCAGTTACAATCGGGGTACAAATGAGCAGTTCTTC.

The chain carries TRBV6-1 and TRBJ2-1; possibly TRBD2 for D (7 bases). The V and J ends lost 4 bases and 9 bases respectively, with 19 bases between them. Germline V gene sequence: CDR1 MNHNS, CDR2 SASEGT. The CDR3 loop spans 15 amino acids. The CDR3 region is CASSVEGRGGIEQFF. As DNA, the CDR3 is TGTGCCAGCAGTGTGGAGGGAAGGGGGGGGATTGAGCAGTTCTTC.

The V call is TRBV14, the J call TRBJ2-5; TRBD1 matches at 7 bases. V shed 1 base, J shed 2 bases, and the junction held 7 bases outside the gene matches. Germline values: CDR1 SGHDN, CDR2 FVKESK. The CDR3 totals 16 residues. In DNA, the CDR3 is TGTGCCAGCAGCCAAGGCGTCCGGGACAGACAAGAGACCCAGTACTTC. It encodes CASSQGVRDRQETQYF.

This clone was found a few times. This rearrangement joins TRBV27 to TRBJ1-5; TRBD1 agrees at 8 bases. This CDR3 is 16 amino acids long. The V segment lost 5 bases and the J segment 11 bases; nucleotides outside the gene matches: 17. CDR1 is MNHEY and CDR2 is SMNVEV in the germline V gene (reference sequence). The CDR3 DNA reads TGTGCCAGCAGTGCGACAGGGGCCTACAGGTCAGGAACCCAGCATTTT. Translating it yields CASSATGAYRSGTQHF.

The chain joins TRBV2 to TRBJ1-2, with TRBD1 matching over 11 bases. The germline V gene has CDR1 SNHLY and CDR2 FYNNEI. V was clipped by 5 bases and J by 12 bases; unmatched bases: 11. The CDR3 spans 14 residues. The CDR3: CASSTDRGPLSDTF. In DNA, the CDR3 is TGTGCCAGCAGTACGGACAGGGGGCCCCTCTCCGACACCTTC.

V is TRBV18 and J is TRBJ1-2; no clear D gene. Germline assignment: CDR1 KGHSH and CDR2 LQKENI. Trimming shortened V by 5 bases and J by 4 bases, and 5 bases separated the two germline ends. The CDR3 is made up of 11 amino acids. The CDR3 is CASSSSYGYTF. DNA of the CDR3: TGTGCCAGCTCATCGTCCTATGGCTACACCTTC.

This clone is labeled medium-sized (0.01 to 0.1%). V gene TRBV19 combines with J gene TRBJ2-3; 8 nucleotides line up with TRBD1. J lost 6 bases, V lost 2 bases, and 10 bases had no gene match. There are 16 residues in the CDR3. The germline V gene has CDR1 LNHDA and CDR2 SQIVND (reference sequence). CDR3 sequence reads: CASSIKGQARRDTQYF. CDR3 nucleotides: TGTGCCAGTAGTATAAAGGGACAGGCCCGCAGGGATACGCAGTATTTT.

The chain has TRBV2 and TRBJ2-7; possible D gene TRBD2, 5 bases. The CDR3 runs 14 residues. V was cut by 6 bases and J by 1 base, with 13 bases left in between. Germline V gene lookup returns CDR1 SNHLY and CDR2 FYNNEI. Written as DNA, the CDR3 is TGTGCCAGCAGCCAGGACCGGGAATCCTACGAGCAGTACTTC. It yields the protein CASSQDRESYEQYF.